The T cell receptor beta chain described here comes from a study of blood T cell repertoires in COVID-19. In the original processing: Nucleated cell counts were estimated from reference gene primer amplification. Produced via immunoSEQ multiplex PCR; TCRdb's table is partial and in-frame only. V, J and clone size are those of that table, while D and trimming were read from the DNA. This sample yields around 300,000 clones, of which approximately 89% are seen a single time; more than 5% belongs to the top ten. This TCR was sampled from a man aged 30-40 years who had recovered from COVID-19. Material: PBMCs or T cells enriched from blood (not recorded which).

The CDR3 DNA sequence: TGTGCCAGCAGTGAGTACGGCTCTGGGGCCAACGTCCTGACTTTC. Protein sequence: CASSEYGSGANVLTF. The rearrangement joins TRBV2 to TRBJ2-6; D call uncertain. The V gene's germline CDR1 is SNHLY and CDR2 FYNNEI. Deletions cut 3 bases from V and 0 bases from J, with 6 bases between. The CDR3 runs 15 residues.